The 6 T cell receptor beta chains below were found in one sample sequenced in a study of T cells in Graves' hyperthyroidism and ophthalmopathy. Regions amplified from RNA transcripts were the TCR beta CDR3 regions. With the HTBI primer set, the TCR CDR3 went through a first round of RT-PCR. MiXCR, applied by TCRdb to the multiplex PCR reads, yields one record per CDR3 protein. The repertoire holds over 250,000 distinct CDR3 sequences, with 15% to 20% as singletons. Sequencing was carried out using blood. These TCRs come from a woman aged 60-70 years with Graves' ophthalmopathy.

This chain connects TRBV24-1 to TRBJ1-5, with D possibly being TRBD1 (5 bases). V was pared by 1 base and J by 7 bases, with 10 bases between. Germline-derived CDR1 and CDR2 are KGHDR and SFDVKD. The CDR3 consists of 14 residues. CDR3 residues: CATSDFGRAQPQHF. The CDR3 bases are TGTGCCACCAGTGATTTCGGCAGGGCCCAGCCCCAGCATTTT.

There are many counts of this clonotype. This rearrangement joins TRBV6-1 to TRBJ2-5, with a tentative D call TRBD1 (6 bases). The CDR3 runs 12 residues. Germline V gene sequence: CDR1 MNHNS, CDR2 SASEGT. V lost 5 bases and J lost 7, with 11 bases in between. CDR3 loop: CASSPGHPTQYF. In DNA, the CDR3 is TGTGCCAGCAGTCCGGGACACCCGACCCAGTACTTC.

This clonotype was seen at least ten times. V usage is TRBV20-1 and J usage is TRBJ2-5; 7 nucleotides align to TRBD1. The CDR3 totals 14 residues. Germline lookup yields CDR1 DFQATT and CDR2 SNEGSKA (reference sequence). V was clipped by 4 bases and J by 4 bases; unmatched bases: 9. The CDR3 sequence is CSATPNPGGETQYF. The CDR3, as DNA: TGCAGTGCTACCCCAAATCCAGGGGGAGAGACCCAGTACTTC.

In this sample, this clonotype turned up many times. The chain joins TRBV7-2 to TRBJ2-7; the match to TRBD1 covers 10 bases. Germline lookup yields CDR1 SGHTA and CDR2 FQGNSA. V was pared by 5 bases and J by 5 bases, with 15 bases of the junction left unmatched. This CDR3 region has 17 residues. This CDR3 is CASSARVAGTGVDEQYF. Written as DNA, the CDR3 is TGTGCCAGCAGCGCAAGGGTCGCCGGGACAGGGGTAGACGAGCAGTACTTC. Supplemented by reference TRBV7-2 and TRBJ2-7, the full variable domain reads GAGVSQSPSNKVTEKGKDVELRCDPISGHTALYWYRQSLGQGLEFLIYFQGNSAPDKSGLPSDRFSAERTGGSVSTLTIQRTQQEDSAVYLCASSARVAGTGVDEQYFGPGTRLTVT.

This clonotype appeared a few times. The gene calls are TRBV20-1 and TRBJ2-5, with TRBD1 as a possible D gene (6 bases). V was pared by 3 bases and J by 0 bases, with 14 bases between. CDR1 DFQATT and CDR2 SNEGSKA come from the germline V gene (reference sequence). The CDR3 extends over 15 amino acids. DNA of the CDR3: TGCAGTGCTAGGGGTACAGGGTGGTACCAAGAGACCCAGTACTTC. Translating gives CSARGTGWYQETQYF.

The J gene is TRBJ2-1, the V gene TRBV20-1; D may match TRBD1 or TRBD2 (5 bases each). Trimming removed 6 bases from V and 0 bases from J, with 18 bases in between. The germline gives CDR1 DFQATT, CDR2 SNEGSKA (reference sequence). This CDR3 is 16 amino acids long. In DNA form, the CDR3 reads TGCAGTGCCAGCGGTGCAGGGTCCAGCTCCTACAATGAGCAGTTCTTC. Translated: CSASGAGSSSYNEQFF.